This T cell receptor beta chain comes out of a study of T cell repertoires in cytomegalovirus infection. Study-level information: Shared public TCR beta signatures pointed to both CMV infection and a matching HLA type. General study findings and limits: CMV carriers having the relevant HLA were flagged by cumulative public TCR beta family frequency. In two of eight donors, the top clonotype was HLA-C-restricted CMV-specific.

Germline CDR1 MNHEY, CDR2 SVGEGT. CDR3 length: 11 amino acids. V dropped 8 bases and J dropped 5 bases, with 10 bases sitting between them. This clonotype has more than one count but fewer than ten. Its antigen remains unidentified. TCRdb itself ran the reads through MiXCR, one entry per CDR3 protein. The table shows approximately 500,000 distinct CDR3 sequences, with approximately 15% occurring only once. The chain couples TRBV6-2 or TRBV6-3 to TRBJ2-7; D remains unclear. The receptor was derived from a human donor in good health (CMV status not recorded). Some clones in this sample may be carry-over from other donors' samples. Sequenced sample: CD8+ T cells from PBMCs. The CDR3 protein is CASGWPDEQYF. The CDR3 DNA reads TGTGCCAGCGGTTGGCCCGACGAGCAGTACTTC.